Presented here are 20 T cell receptor beta chains from one specimen sequenced in a study of glioma-infiltrating T cells after dendritic cell vaccination. Here immunoSEQ multiplex PCR was the method, and the copy in TCRdb shows in-frame clones only, minus some. The table records about 92,000 clones, about nine tenths of them present only once. Sequencing used blood, obtained before dendritic cell vaccination. These receptors were obtained from a human donor with glioblastoma.

J is TRBJ2-7 and V is TRBV5-1; D may be TRBD1 (5 bases). Germline loops: CDR1 SGHRS, CDR2 YFSETQ. The V end lost 5 bases, the J end lost 3 bases, and 21 bases lay between the germline ends. The CDR3 has 16 residues. CDR3 nucleotides: TGCGCCAGCAGTTCACCCCCAGGGCGAGTAGGCTACGAGCAGTACTTC. Its translation: CASSSPPGRVGYEQYF.

This chain joins TRBV6-6 and TRBJ1-1; the D is unclear. Trimming removed 2 bases from V and 5 bases from J, with 9 bases in between. The length of the CDR3 is 13 residues. The germline CDR1 and CDR2 sequences are MNHNY and SVGAGI (reference sequence). CDR3 coding DNA: TGTGCCAGCAGTTACCCAACTCGTACTGAAGCTTTCTTT. As protein: CASSYPTRTEAFF.

The chain has TRBV5-1 and TRBJ1-1; D gene ambiguous. V gave up 0 bases and J gave up 7 bases, with 7 bases separating them. The CDR3 runs 12 residues. CDR1 SGHRS and CDR2 YFSETQ come from the germline V gene. CDR3 DNA sequence: TGCGCCAGCAGCTTGGCGGGGAATGAAGCTTTCTTT. Protein: CASSLAGNEAFF.

The rearrangement links TRBV19 to TRBJ1-2, with 7 nucleotides matching TRBD1. V lost 6 bases, J lost 7 bases, and 14 bases stayed unmatched. Germline V gene data show CDR1 as LNHDA and CDR2 as SQIVND (reference sequence). This CDR3 region has 15 residues. The CDR3 reads CASSLTTGYFGGYTF. CDR3 DNA: TGTGCCAGTAGCCTAACGACAGGGTATTTCGGTGGCTACACCTTC.

The table lists this clone with a count of one. V gene TRBV6-1 combines with J gene TRBJ2-7, with D tentatively TRBD1 (6 bases). Germline V lookup: CDR1 MNHNS, CDR2 SASEGT. Trimming removed 5 bases from V and 2 bases from J, with 13 bases in between. CDR3 length: 14 amino acids. The CDR3 DNA follows: TGTGCCAGCAGTCTTCCGGGACACCCCTACGAGCAGTACTTC. Residues: CASSLPGHPYEQYF.

The chain is built from TRBV9 and TRBJ2-5, with D possibly being TRBD1 (6 bases). This CDR3 is 13 amino acids long. The V end was cut by 5 bases, the J end by 0 bases, with 8 bases between. CDR1 and CDR2 from the germline V gene are SGDLS and YYNGEE. CDR3 sequence (DNA): TGTGCCAGCAGGGGGGACAACCAAGAGACCCAGTACTTC. Translated: CASRGDNQETQYF.

This clone has just one count. The genes are TRBV18 and TRBJ2-4; possibly TRBD2 for D (5 bases). Trimming shortened V by 5 bases and J by 0 bases, and 20 bases separated the two germline ends. Per germline, CDR1 KGHSH and CDR2 LQKENI. This CDR3 region has 18 residues. The CDR3 DNA follows: TGTGCCAGCTCATTCTACTCCGCCGGGGAAACAGCCAAAAACATTCAGTACTTC. Its translation is CASSFYSAGETAKNIQYF.

The chain employs TRBV5-4 and TRBJ2-3, with 10 bases lining up with TRBD2. The CDR3 is 16 residues long. V was clipped by 1 base and J by 4 bases; unmatched bases: 6. CDR1 and CDR2 from the germline V gene are SGHNT and YYREEE (reference sequence). The chain's CDR3 is CASSLPLAGDADTQYF. The CDR3 DNA reads TGTGCCAGCAGCTTGCCCCTAGCGGGGGATGCAGATACGCAGTATTTT.

The chain is built from TRBV5-1 and TRBJ1-1, with a weak D call TRBD1 (5 bases). Per the germline V gene, CDR1 is SGHRS and CDR2 is YFSETQ. The CDR3 has 13 residues. The germline V and J ends were trimmed by 4 bases and 5 bases, with 12 bases remaining between them. The CDR3: CASSGGRGTEAFF. The CDR3 DNA follows: TGCGCCAGCAGCGGCGGCCGGGGGACTGAAGCTTTCTTT.

This clone was observed a few times. The chain has TRBV5-8 and TRBJ2-7, with D tentatively TRBD1 (5 bases). This CDR3 has 14 residues. V was clipped by 0 bases and J by 7 bases, with 14 bases between them. The germline gives CDR1 SGHTS, CDR2 YDEGEE. The CDR3 bases are TGTGCCAGCAGCTTGGGGGCAGGGTCGGAAGAGCAGTACTTC. Its translation: CASSLGAGSEEQYF.

V gene TRBV10-3 combines with J gene TRBJ2-1; D uncertain. The V gene lost 2 bases and the J gene lost 5 bases, with 4 bases spanning the gap. Per germline, CDR1 ENHRY and CDR2 SYGVKD. The CDR3 spans 12 residues. The DNA for the CDR3 is TGTGCCATCAGTGAGCGGGACAATGAGCAGTTCTTC. It yields the protein CAISERDNEQFF.

This chain joins TRBV5-1 and TRBJ2-7; a weak D match, TRBD1 (6 bases). The CDR3 is 14 residues long. V was clipped by 5 bases and J by 3 bases, with 15 bases between them. CDR1 is SGHRS, CDR2 YFSETQ, per germline. CDR3 bases: TGCGCCAGCAGGCCGACAGGCCTAGGCTACGAGCAGTACTTC. It is translated as CASRPTGLGYEQYF.

This clone is a singleton in its sample. This chain joins TRBV7-2 and TRBJ2-7; 12 positions match TRBD2. Losses at the gene ends were 8 bases for V and 2 bases for J; bases not matched to a gene: 7. The CDR3 runs 15 residues. CDR1 is SGHTA, CDR2 FQGNSA, per germline. The CDR3 reads CASRRLAGVAYEQYF. The CDR3 bases are TGTGCCAGCCGACGACTAGCGGGAGTAGCCTACGAGCAGTACTTC.

This clone has only one observation. The J gene is TRBJ1-2, the V gene TRBV13, with D tentatively TRBD1 (6 bases). The V end lost 5 bases, the J end lost 2 bases, and 12 bases lay between the germline ends. The CDR3 is 14 amino acids. Germline CDR1 and CDR2: PRHDT and FYEKMQ (reference sequence). CDR3 protein: CASSVNRANYGYTF. CDR3 DNA: TGTGCCAGCAGCGTTAACAGGGCAAACTATGGCTACACCTTC. The full variable domain, in which reference TRBV13 and TRBJ1-2 provide the parts outside the CDR3, is AAGVIQSPRHLIKEKRETATLKCYPIPRHDTVYWYQQGPGQDPQFLISFYEKMQSDKGSIPDRFSAQQFSDYHSELNMSSLELGDSALYFCASSVNRANYGYTFGSGTRLTVV.

The rearrangement joins TRBV5-1 to TRBJ1-4, with 7 bases fitting TRBD1. With 3 bases clipped from V and 4 bases from J, the junction kept 3 bases outside the gene matches. The CDR3 spans 14 residues. Germline V gene lookup returns CDR1 SGHRS and CDR2 YFSETQ. Here the CDR3 DNA reads TGCGCCAGCAGCTGGCAGGGGGATAATGAAAAACTGTTTTTT. It yields the protein CASSWQGDNEKLFF.

The CDR3 region has the DNA TGTGCCAGCAGTGGAAAGGACACCAGCTCCTACAATGAGCAGTTCTTC. Amino acids: CASSGKDTSSYNEQFF. The chain employs TRBV25-1 and TRBJ2-1, with D possibly being TRBD1 (5 bases). The V gene lost 4 bases and the J gene lost 0 bases, with 13 bases spanning the gap. The germline V gene encodes CDR1 MGHDK and CDR2 SYGVNS. The CDR3 has 16 residues.

This sequence joins TRBV5-1 and TRBJ2-7; TRBD1 agrees at 7 bases. In germline, CDR1 is SGHRS, CDR2 YFSETQ. The CDR3 is 14 amino acids. Losses at the gene ends were 3 bases for V and 4 bases for J; bases not matched to a gene: 7. CDR3 loop: CASSSGQPLYEQYF. In DNA form, the CDR3 reads TGCGCCAGCAGCTCGGGACAGCCCCTGTACGAGCAGTACTTC.

The V gene is TRBV5-8, the J gene TRBJ1-2; 9 nucleotides agree with TRBD1. In germline, CDR1 is SGHTS, CDR2 YDEGEE. The CDR3 runs 15 residues. V was clipped by 1 base and J by 2 bases; unmatched bases: 3. CDR3 residues: CASSLLGQGNYGYTF. The CDR3 DNA reads as TGTGCCAGCAGCTTGTTAGGACAGGGGAACTATGGCTACACCTTC.

The chain uses TRBV5-1 and TRBJ2-6, with D perhaps TRBD1 (5 bases). V lost 0 bases, J lost 0 bases, and 16 bases lay in between. There are 19 residues in the CDR3. CDR1 and CDR2 from the germline V gene are SGHRS and YFSETQ. CDR3 sequence: CASSLVAPAGNSGANVLTF. For the CDR3, the DNA is TGCGCCAGCAGCTTGGTGGCCCCCGCAGGGAACTCTGGGGCCAACGTCCTGACTTTC. The whole variable domain, remainder taken from reference TRBV5-1 and TRBJ2-6, is KAGVTQTPRYLIKTRGQQVTLSCSPISGHRSVSWYQQTPGQGLQFLFEYFSETQRNKGNFPGRFSGRQFSNSRSEMNVSTLELGDSALYLCASSLVAPAGNSGANVLTFGAGSRLTVL.

The genes are TRBV19 and TRBJ1-1, with 8 bases matching TRBD1. Losses at the gene ends were 5 bases for V and 4 bases for J; bases not matched to a gene: 9. The V gene's germline CDR1 is LNHDA and CDR2 SQIVND (reference sequence). The CDR3 runs 15 residues. The CDR3 here is CASSPNTGGFTEAFF. Written as DNA, the CDR3 is TGTGCCAGTAGTCCGAATACAGGGGGTTTCACTGAAGCTTTCTTT.